This T cell receptor beta chain was sequenced during a study of T-cell reconstitution after alpha-beta-depleted transplantation in children. CDR3 length equals 13 residues. CDR1 DFQATT and CDR2 SNEGSKA come from the germline V gene (reference sequence). V was pared by 4 bases and J by 4 bases, with 10 bases between. TCRbeta library construction was performed incorporating unique molecular identifiers. A single record per CDR3 protein comes from TCRdb applying MiXCR to the PCR reads. This sample carries about half a million distinct CDR3 sequences, roughly an eighth of them seen once, and the ten largest clones take around 5.6%.

Sequenced here: PBMCs from the stem cell graft donor, sampled from the stem cell graft. This clonotype was sampled from a human donor who donated a stem cell graft to a child with combined immunodeficiency. The chain uses TRBV20-1 and TRBJ2-2; D unclear. The CDR3: CSAKSLVTGELFF. In DNA, the CDR3 is TGCAGTGCTAAGAGTTTAGTCACCGGGGAGCTGTTTTTT.